The source of this T cell receptor (beta chain) is a study of response to subunit inactivated influenza vaccine. TCRdb ran MiXCR on the RT-PCR reads and lists one entry per CDR3 protein. The table includes around 540,000 distinct CDR3 sequences, about 12% detected once. This clonotype has more than one count but fewer than ten. Its antigen is unknown. Study-wide findings and caveats: Only a handful of new T cells, the authors suggested, are recruited with each seasonal influenza vaccination.

Trimming removed 3 bases from V and 5 bases from J, with 13 bases in between. CDR1 is SGHTA, CDR2 FQGNSA, per germline. The length of the CDR3 is 15 residues. This specimen consisted of PBMCs from blood, obtained on the day of vaccination. The clonotype was recovered from a man between 50 and 59 years old who received an inactivated influenza vaccine. V gene TRBV7-2 combines with J gene TRBJ2-2; D is possibly TRBD2 (5 bases). The CDR3 DNA follows: TGTGCCAGCAGCTTTCCCGGGGTAGGGACCGGGGAGCTGTTTTTT. It translates to CASSFPGVGTGELFF.